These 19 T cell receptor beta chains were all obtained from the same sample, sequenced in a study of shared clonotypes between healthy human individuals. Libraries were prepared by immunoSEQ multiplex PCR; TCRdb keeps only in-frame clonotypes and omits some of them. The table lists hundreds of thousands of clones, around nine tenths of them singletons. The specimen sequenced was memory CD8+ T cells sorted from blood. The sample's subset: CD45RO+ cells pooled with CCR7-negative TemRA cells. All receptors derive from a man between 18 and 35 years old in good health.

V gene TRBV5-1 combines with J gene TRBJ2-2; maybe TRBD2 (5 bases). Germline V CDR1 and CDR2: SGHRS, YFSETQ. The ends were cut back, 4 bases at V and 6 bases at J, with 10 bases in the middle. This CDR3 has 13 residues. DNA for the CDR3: TGCGCCAGCAGCCCACTAGTCCCCGGGGAGCTGTTTTTT. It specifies CASSPLVPGELFF.

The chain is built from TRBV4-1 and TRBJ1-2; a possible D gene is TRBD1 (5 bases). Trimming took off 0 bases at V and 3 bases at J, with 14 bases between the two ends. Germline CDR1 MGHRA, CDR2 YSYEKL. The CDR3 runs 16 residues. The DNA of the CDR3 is TGCGCCAGCAGCCAAGAAGCATGGGGGGAGGACTATGGCTACACCTTC. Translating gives CASSQEAWGEDYGYTF.

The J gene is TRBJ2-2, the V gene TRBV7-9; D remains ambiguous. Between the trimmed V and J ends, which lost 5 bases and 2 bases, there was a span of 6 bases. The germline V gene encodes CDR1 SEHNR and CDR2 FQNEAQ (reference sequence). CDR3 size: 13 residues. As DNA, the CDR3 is TGTGCCAGCAGCCAAGTCAACACCGGGGAGCTGTTTTTT. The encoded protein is CASSQVNTGELFF.

The CDR3 spells CASSYSNYEQFF. The CDR3 DNA follows: TGTGCCAGCAGTTACTCGAACTATGAGCAGTTCTTC. The genes are TRBV6-5 and TRBJ2-1; D is undetermined. CDR3 length: 12 residues. Trimming shortened V by 0 bases and J by 8 bases, and 5 bases separated the two germline ends. Germline CDR1 and CDR2: MNHEY and SVGAGI.

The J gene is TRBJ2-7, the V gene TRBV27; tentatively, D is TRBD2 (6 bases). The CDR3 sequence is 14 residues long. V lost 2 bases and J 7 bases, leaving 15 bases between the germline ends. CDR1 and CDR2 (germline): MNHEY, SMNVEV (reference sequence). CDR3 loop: CASSLIANREEQYF. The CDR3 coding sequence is TGTGCCAGCAGTTTAATTGCGAATCGGGAGGAGCAGTACTTC.

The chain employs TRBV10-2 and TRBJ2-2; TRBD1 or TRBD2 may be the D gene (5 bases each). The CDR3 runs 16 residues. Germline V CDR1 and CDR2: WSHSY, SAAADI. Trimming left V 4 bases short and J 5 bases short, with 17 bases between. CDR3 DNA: TGCGCCAGCAGTGTTGTGGGGGTCCGAGGGACCGGGGAGCTGTTTTTT. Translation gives CASSVVGVRGTGELFF.

CDR3 bases: TGTGCCACCGACTCGACAGAGAACACTGAAGCTTTCTTT. It yields the protein CATDSTENTEAFF. This chain links TRBV19 with TRBJ1-1; tentatively, D is TRBD1 (5 bases). This CDR3 contains 13 residues. Per germline, CDR1 LNHDA and CDR2 SQIVND (reference sequence). V lost 10 bases and J 1 base, leaving 13 bases between the germline ends.

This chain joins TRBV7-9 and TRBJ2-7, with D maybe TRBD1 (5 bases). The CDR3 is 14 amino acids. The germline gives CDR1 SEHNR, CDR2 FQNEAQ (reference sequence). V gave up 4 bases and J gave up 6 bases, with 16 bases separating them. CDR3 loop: CASSSSGAAGEQYF. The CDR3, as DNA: TGTGCCAGCAGCTCCAGTGGGGCAGCAGGCGAGCAGTACTTC.

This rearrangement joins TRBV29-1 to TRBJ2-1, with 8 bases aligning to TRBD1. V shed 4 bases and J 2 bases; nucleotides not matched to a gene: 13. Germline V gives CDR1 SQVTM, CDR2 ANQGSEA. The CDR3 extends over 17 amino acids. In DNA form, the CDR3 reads TGCAGCGTTGTTGGTGCCCGGGACAGGATAGCCTACAATGAGCAGTTCTTC. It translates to CSVVGARDRIAYNEQFF.

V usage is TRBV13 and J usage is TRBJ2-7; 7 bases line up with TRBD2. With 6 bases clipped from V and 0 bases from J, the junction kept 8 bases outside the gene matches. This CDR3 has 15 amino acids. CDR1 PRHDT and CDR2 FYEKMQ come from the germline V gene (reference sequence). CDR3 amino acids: CASRQAGFSSYEQYF. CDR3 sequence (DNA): TGTGCCAGCAGGCAAGCGGGGTTTAGCTCCTACGAGCAGTACTTC. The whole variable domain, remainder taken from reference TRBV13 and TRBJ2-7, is AAGVIQSPRHLIKEKRETATLKCYPIPRHDTVYWYQQGPGQDPQFLISFYEKMQSDKGSIPDRFSAQQFSDYHSELNMSSLELGDSALYFCASRQAGFSSYEQYFGPGTRLTVT.

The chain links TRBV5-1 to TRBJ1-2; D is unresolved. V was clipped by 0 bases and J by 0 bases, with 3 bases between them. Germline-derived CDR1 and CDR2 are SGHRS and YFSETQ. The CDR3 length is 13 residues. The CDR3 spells CASSLGANYGYTF. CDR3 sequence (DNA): TGCGCCAGCAGCTTGGGGGCTAACTATGGCTACACCTTC.

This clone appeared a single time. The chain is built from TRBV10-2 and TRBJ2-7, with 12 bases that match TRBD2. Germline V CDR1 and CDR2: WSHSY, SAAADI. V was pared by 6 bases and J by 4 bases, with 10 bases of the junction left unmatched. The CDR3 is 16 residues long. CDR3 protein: CASRAYTSGRFYEQYF. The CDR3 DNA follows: TGCGCCAGCAGGGCGTATACTAGCGGGAGGTTTTACGAGCAGTACTTC.

CDR3 nucleotides: TGTGCCAGCAGCCCACGTCTGACAGGGTTCGGGAGAAACACCGGGGAGCTGTTTTTT. This gives the protein CASSPRLTGFGRNTGELFF. The V gene is TRBV13, the J gene TRBJ2-2; D might be TRBD1 (7 bases). Germline V gene data show CDR1 as PRHDT and CDR2 as FYEKMQ (reference sequence). CDR3 size: 19 residues. Trimming shortened V by 5 bases and J by 2 bases, and 24 bases separated the two germline ends.

The CDR3 reads CASSLMRQETQYF. DNA of the CDR3: TGTGCCAGCAGTTTAATGAGACAAGAGACCCAGTACTTC. The chain combines TRBV28 with TRBJ2-5; D gene ambiguous. This CDR3 region has 13 residues. Germline CDR1 is MDHEN and CDR2 is SYDVKM. V lost 2 bases to trimming and J lost 2 bases, with 6 bases between them.

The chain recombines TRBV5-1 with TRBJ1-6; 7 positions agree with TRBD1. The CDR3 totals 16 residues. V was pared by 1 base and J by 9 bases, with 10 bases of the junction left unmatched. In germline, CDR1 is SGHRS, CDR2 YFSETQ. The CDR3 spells CASSLFRGRIGSPLHF. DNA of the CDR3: TGCGCCAGCAGCTTGTTTAGGGGGCGAATTGGTTCACCCCTCCACTTT.

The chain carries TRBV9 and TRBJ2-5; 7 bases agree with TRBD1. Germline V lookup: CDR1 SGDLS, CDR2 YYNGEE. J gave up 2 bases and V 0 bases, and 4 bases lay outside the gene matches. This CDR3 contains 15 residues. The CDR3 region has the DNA TGTGCCAGCAGCGTAGAGGGGGCCCCGCAAGAGACCCAGTACTTC. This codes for CASSVEGAPQETQYF.

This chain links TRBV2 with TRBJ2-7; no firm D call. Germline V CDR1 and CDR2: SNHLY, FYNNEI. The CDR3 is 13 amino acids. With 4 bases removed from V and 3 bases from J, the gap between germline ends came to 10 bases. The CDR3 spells CASSVALVYEQYF. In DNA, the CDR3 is TGTGCCAGCAGTGTGGCCCTCGTCTACGAGCAGTACTTC.

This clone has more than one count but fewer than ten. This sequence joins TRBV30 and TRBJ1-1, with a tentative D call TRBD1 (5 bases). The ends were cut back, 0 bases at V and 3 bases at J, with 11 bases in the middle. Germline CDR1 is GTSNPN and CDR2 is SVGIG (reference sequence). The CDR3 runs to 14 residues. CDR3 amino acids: CAWSVWDLYTEAFF. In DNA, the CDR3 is TGTGCCTGGAGTGTATGGGACTTGTACACTGAAGCTTTCTTT.

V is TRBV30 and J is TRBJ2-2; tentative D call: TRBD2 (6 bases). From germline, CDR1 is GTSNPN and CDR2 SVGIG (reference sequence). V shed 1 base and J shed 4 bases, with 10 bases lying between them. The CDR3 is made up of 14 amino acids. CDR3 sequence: CAWSGGMGTGELFF. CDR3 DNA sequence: TGTGCCTGGAGTGGCGGGATGGGCACCGGGGAGCTGTTTTTT. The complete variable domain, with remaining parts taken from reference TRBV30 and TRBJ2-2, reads SQTIHQWPATLVQPVGSPLSLECTVEGTSNPNLYWYRQAAGRGLQLLFYSVGIGQISSEVPQNLSASRPQDRQFILSSKKLLLSDSGFYLCAWSGGMGTGELFFGEGSRLTVL.